A single sample gave rise to the 29 T cell receptor beta chains below, sequenced in a study of chemoradiotherapy in HPV16-positive cancers. Assay used: immunoSEQ multiplex PCR; TCRdb lists only in-frame clones, some missing. Of several thousand clones detected, around nine tenths appear once; the ten largest clones hold around 15%. Sequencing used blood, obtained from a patient who underwent chemoradiotherapy. The receptors were sampled from a human donor with HPV-associated anogenital cancer.

The chain combines TRBV14 with TRBJ1-2; D is undetermined. CDR1 and CDR2 from the germline V gene are SGHDN and FVKESK. Trimming removed 2 bases at V and 0 bases at J, with 7 bases between. The CDR3 consists of 14 residues. The CDR3, as DNA: TGTGCCAGCAGCCAACTTCTAGCTAACTATGGCTACACCTTC. Its protein product is CASSQLLANYGYTF. Together with reference TRBV14 and TRBJ1-2, the CDR3 gives the full variable domain: EAGVTQFPSHSVIEKGQTVTLRCDPISGHDNLYWYRRVMGKEIKFLLHFVKESKQDESGMPNNRFLAERTGGTYSTLKVQPAELEDSGVYFCASSQLLANYGYTFGSGTRLTVV.

The chain employs TRBV7-2 and TRBJ2-2; 13 nucleotides align to TRBD2. The CDR3 spans 16 residues. V lost 3 bases to trimming and J lost 5 bases; unmatched junction nucleotides: 3. Germline V gene lookup returns CDR1 SGHTA and CDR2 FQGNSA. For the CDR3, the DNA is TGTGCCAGCAGCTTTACTAGCGGGGGGGAAACCGGGGAGCTGTTTTTT. Translated, it gives CASSFTSGGETGELFF.

The rearrangement links TRBV7-9 to TRBJ2-5; D is uncertain. The V end lost 1 base, the J end lost 5 bases, and 11 bases lay between the germline ends. CDR1 is SEHNR, CDR2 FQNEAQ, per germline (reference sequence). The CDR3 consists of 14 residues. CDR3 bases: TGTGCCAGCAGCTTAGTATCCGCTGCCGAGACCCAGTACTTC. Protein product: CASSLVSAAETQYF.

The chain links TRBV5-8 to TRBJ2-3; no clear D. The germline V gene has CDR1 SGHTS and CDR2 YDEGEE. The CDR3 extends over 15 amino acids. Trimming stripped 4 bases from V and 1 base from J, with 13 bases between. The CDR3 loop is CASSPPLGGTDTQYF. For the CDR3, the DNA is TGTGCCAGCAGCCCGCCTCTTGGCGGCACAGATACGCAGTATTTT.

The gene calls are TRBV12-5 and TRBJ1-3; 8 bases map to TRBD1. The CDR3 contains 15 residues. Unmatched junction bases numbered 6, after V lost 1 base and J lost 7 bases. In germline, CDR1 is LGHNT, CDR2 FRNRAP. DNA of the CDR3: TGTGCTAGTGGTTTGGGGACAGGGAATACCAACACCATATATTTT. Translated: CASGLGTGNTNTIYF.

The V call is TRBV7-2, the J call TRBJ1-3; 7 positions match TRBD1. The CDR3 is 17 residues long. The germline CDR1 and CDR2 sequences are SGHTA and FQGNSA. The ends lost 0 bases at V and 3 bases at J; junction bases unmatched: 8. The chain's CDR3 is CASSLARTGAGGNTIYF. CDR3 DNA sequence: TGTGCCAGCAGCTTAGCGCGGACAGGAGCCGGTGGAAACACCATATATTTT.

Only one count was recorded for this clone. The J gene is TRBJ2-5, the V gene TRBV30; D possibly uses TRBD1 or TRBD2 (5 bases each). The CDR3 is 12 amino acids. Germline-derived CDR1 and CDR2 are GTSNPN and SVGIG (reference sequence). Trimming removed 2 bases at V and 6 bases at J, with 10 bases between. CDR3 coding DNA: TGTGCCTGGAGTACAGGAGGACAGACCCAGTACTTC. Its translation is CAWSTGGQTQYF.

This chain uses TRBV18 with TRBJ1-3; tentatively, D is TRBD1 (5 bases). Trimming left V 2 bases short and J 0 bases short, with 11 bases between. This CDR3 spans 16 amino acids. CDR1 KGHSH and CDR2 LQKENI come from the germline V gene. The CDR3 bases are TGTGCCAGCTCACCATCGGGACCGGACTCTGGAAACACCATATATTTT. Amino acids: CASSPSGPDSGNTIYF.

The gene calls are TRBV5-6 and TRBJ1-2; TRBD1 agrees at 7 bases. CDR3 length equals 15 residues. The germline V gene encodes CDR1 SGHDT and CDR2 YYEEEE. With V trimmed by 7 bases and J by 5 bases, 14 bases remained unmatched. Written as DNA, the CDR3 is TGTGCCAGCCATTACGCAGGGGGAGTAGTTTATGGCTACACCTTC. Encoded protein: CASHYAGGVVYGYTF.

The chain links TRBV14 to TRBJ2-5, with a possible D match to TRBD1 (6 bases). Trimming removed 8 bases at V and 5 bases at J, with 21 bases between. CDR3 length: 15 amino acids. From germline, CDR1 is SGHDN and CDR2 FVKESK. CDR3 nucleotide sequence: TGTGCCAGCGGGAACACTACCGGGACACGGGAGACCCAGTACTTC. Translating gives CASGNTTGTRETQYF.

This rearrangement joins TRBV15 to TRBJ2-3; 7 bases agree with TRBD2. The junction had 3 bases not matched to a gene; V was cut back by 0 bases and J by 6 bases. Germline CDR1 LNHNV, CDR2 YYDKDF (reference sequence). CDR3 length: 14 residues. The CDR3 sequence: CATSRDPGRDTQYF. CDR3 bases: TGTGCCACCAGCAGAGATCCCGGGAGGGATACGCAGTATTTT.

The chain recombines TRBV28 with TRBJ2-7, with TRBD1 matching over 11 bases. This CDR3 contains 13 residues. The germline V gene encodes CDR1 MDHEN and CDR2 SYDVKM. With 8 bases clipped from V and 3 bases from J, the junction kept 3 bases outside the gene matches. The CDR3: CASRGQGVYEQYF. The CDR3 nucleotides read TGTGCCAGCCGGGGACAGGGGGTCTACGAGCAGTACTTC.

This rearrangement joins TRBV7-2 to TRBJ2-3; no definite D call. Trimming shortened V by 1 base and J by 6 bases, and 14 bases separated the two germline ends. CDR1 and CDR2 (germline): SGHTA, FQGNSA. The CDR3 consists of 15 residues. The CDR3 here is CASSLEPRKWDTQYF. The CDR3, as DNA: TGTGCCAGCAGCTTAGAGCCCAGGAAGTGGGATACGCAGTATTTT.

J is TRBJ1-2 and V is TRBV7-1; weak D call: TRBD1 (5 bases). TRBV7-1 is recorded as an ORF, its role being uncertain. The CDR3 is 15 amino acids. The V gene lost 4 bases and the J gene lost 7 bases, with 19 bases spanning the gap. CDR3 residues: CASSLDSGGSFGYTF. The CDR3 coding sequence is TGTGCCAGCAGCTTAGACTCCGGGGGGTCCTTTGGCTACACCTTC.

V gene TRBV19 combines with J gene TRBJ1-1, with D maybe TRBD1 (6 bases). V lost 11 bases to trimming and J lost 5 bases, with 24 bases between them. The CDR3 spans 15 residues. Germline CDR1 is LNHDA and CDR2 is SQIVND (reference sequence). The CDR3 bases are TGTGCCTCCCAACCCCGGACAGCCCGTGGTACTGAAGCTTTCTTT. It translates to CASQPRTARGTEAFF. Full variable domain (outside the CDR3, taken from reference TRBV19 and TRBJ1-1): DGGITQSPKYLFRKEGQNVTLSCEQNLNHDAMYWYRQDPGQGLRLIYYSQIVNDFQKGDIAEGYSVSREKKESFPLTVTSAQKNPTAFYLCASQPRTARGTEAFFGQGTRLTVV.

The chain couples TRBV7-9 to TRBJ1-2; 9 bases fit TRBD1. Losses at the gene ends were 5 bases for V and 8 bases for J; bases not matched to a gene: 9. Germline values: CDR1 SEHNR, CDR2 FQNEAQ (reference sequence). The CDR3 is made up of 14 amino acids. The CDR3 protein is CASSHPGQGWGYTF. In DNA, the CDR3 is TGTGCCAGCAGCCACCCGGGACAGGGATGGGGCTACACCTTC.

The chain uses TRBV7-9 and TRBJ2-7; TRBD1 aligns across 7 bases. After removal of 3 bases from V and 5 bases from J, the junction contained 4 bases not matched to a gene. This CDR3 spans 13 amino acids. Germline loops: CDR1 SEHNR, CDR2 FQNEAQ (reference sequence). CDR3 nucleotides: TGTGCCAGCAGCTTCGACAGGGAAGACGAGCAGTACGTC. Translation: CASSFDREDEQYV.

This clone came up a few times. The V call is TRBV6-6, the J call TRBJ1-1; 10 positions agree with TRBD1. The germline V gene has CDR1 MNHNY and CDR2 SVGAGI (reference sequence). The CDR3 consists of 16 residues. V shed 5 bases and J 7 bases; nucleotides not matched to a gene: 13. The CDR3 DNA sequence: TGTGCCAGCAGTGCCGGGACAGGGGTCAGCCTGGGTGAAGCTTTCTTT. It specifies CASSAGTGVSLGEAFF.

This chain joins TRBV23-1 and TRBJ2-7; 8 nucleotides agree with TRBD1. TRBV23-1 is known as an ORF, though its function is uncertain. V lost 3 bases to trimming and J lost 4 bases; unmatched junction nucleotides: 5. The CDR3 consists of 14 residues. DNA of the CDR3: TGCGCCAGCAGTCATTCGACAGGGGTGTACGAGCAGTACGTC. Its translation: CASSHSTGVYEQYV.

The chain recombines TRBV7-9 with TRBJ1-5; D remains ambiguous. Trimming removed 3 bases at V and 7 bases at J, with 10 bases between. CDR1 SEHNR and CDR2 FQNEAQ come from the germline V gene (reference sequence). This CDR3 has 13 residues. Here the CDR3 DNA reads TGTGCCAGCAGCTTGCAAGAAGGCCAGCCCCAGCATTTT. Translation: CASSLQEGQPQHF. Looking up the rest from reference TRBV7-9 and TRBJ1-5 gives the full variable domain: DTGVSQNPRHKITKRGQNVTFRCDPISEHNRLYWYRQTLGQGPEFLTYFQNEAQLEKSRLLSDRFSAERPKGSFSTLEIQRTEQGDSAMYLCASSLQEGQPQHFGDGTRLSIL.

This rearrangement joins TRBV7-9 to TRBJ1-2; TRBD1 matches at 8 bases. V shed 6 bases, J shed 3 bases, and the junction held 12 bases outside the gene matches. CDR1 is SEHNR, CDR2 FQNEAQ, per germline (reference sequence). The CDR3 consists of 16 residues. The CDR3 here is CASSWSDRVYDYGYTF. The CDR3 bases are TGTGCCAGCAGTTGGTCGGACAGGGTCTATGACTATGGCTACACCTTC.

This sequence joins TRBV15 and TRBJ2-5; D remains ambiguous. The CDR3 has 12 amino acids. Per the germline V gene, CDR1 is LNHNV and CDR2 is YYDKDF (reference sequence). V was clipped by 1 base and J by 4 bases, with 4 bases between them. CDR3 residues: CATSRGRETQYF. CDR3 bases: TGTGCCACCAGCAGAGGACGAGAGACCCAGTACTTC. Full variable domain (outside the CDR3, taken from reference TRBV15 and TRBJ2-5): DAMVIQNPRYQVTQFGKPVTLSCSQTLNHNVMYWYQQKSSQAPKLLFHYYDKDFNNEADTPDNFQSRRPNTSFCFLDIRSPGLGDTAMYLCATSRGRETQYFGPGTRLLVL.

The chain combines TRBV10-3 with TRBJ1-1; D gene uncertain. The CDR3 has 14 residues. CDR1 and CDR2 from the germline V gene are ENHRY and SYGVKD. Trimming took 4 bases from V and 4 from J, leaving 13 bases between them. The CDR3 coding sequence is TGTGCCATCAGTGGAGGCTCCGGGAGCACTGAAGCTTTCTTT. Translated, it gives CAISGGSGSTEAFF.

The chain recombines TRBV5-4 with TRBJ1-1; D gene unclear. V lost 4 bases, J lost 1 base, and 23 bases lay in between. The CDR3 contains 18 residues. The germline CDR1 and CDR2 sequences are SGHNT and YYREEE (reference sequence). The CDR3 nucleotides read TGTGCCAGCAGCGCCGACCCTCGGGGTTTTTTTAGGAACACTGAAGCTTTCTTT. It codes for CASSADPRGFFRNTEAFF.

The rearrangement uses TRBV4-2 and TRBJ1-1; 9 positions agree with TRBD1. Germline-derived CDR1 and CDR2 are LGHNA and YNFKEQ. J lost 4 bases, V lost 1 base, and 1 base had no gene match. The CDR3 consists of 14 residues. For the CDR3, the DNA is TGTGCCAGCAGCCAAGGGACAGGGGTCACTGAAGCTTTCTTT. Translating gives CASSQGTGVTEAFF.

The chain combines TRBV5-4 with TRBJ2-1; 9 bases match TRBD2. The trim removed 4 bases at V and 1 base at J, leaving 3 bases unmatched. The CDR3 is made up of 15 amino acids. The germline CDR1 and CDR2 sequences are SGHNT and YYREEE (reference sequence). CDR3 sequence (DNA): TGTGCCAGCAGCCTGACTAGCGGTTCCTACAATGAGCAGTTCTTC. Translated: CASSLTSGSYNEQFF.

This chain links TRBV19 with TRBJ2-7; TRBD2 might be the D (6 bases). The CDR3 is made up of 14 amino acids. In germline, CDR1 is LNHDA, CDR2 SQIVND (reference sequence). V dropped 9 bases and J dropped 2 bases, with 17 bases sitting between them. CDR3 amino acids: CARRGGRMTYEQYV. The CDR3 bases are TGTGCCAGGAGGGGAGGACGGATGACCTACGAGCAGTACGTC.

The chain links TRBV20-1 to TRBJ2-7; D gene uncertain. Trimming left V 7 bases short and J 6 bases short, with 13 bases between. Germline V gene data show CDR1 as DFQATT and CDR2 as SNEGSKA (reference sequence). The CDR3 is made up of 11 amino acids. For the CDR3, the DNA is TGCAGTGTTGATGGGCCGGGCGAGCAGTACTTC. Residues: CSVDGPGEQYF.

The chain couples TRBV6-5 to TRBJ2-7; 11 positions agree with TRBD2. The CDR3 is made up of 14 amino acids. Germline V gene data show CDR1 as MNHEY and CDR2 as SVGAGI. Germline trimming cut 6 bases from V and 5 bases from J; bases unmatched to any gene: 6. The CDR3 nucleotides are TGTGCCAGCAGGCAGACTAGCGGGGTTAACGAGCAGTACTTC. Amino acid sequence: CASRQTSGVNEQYF.